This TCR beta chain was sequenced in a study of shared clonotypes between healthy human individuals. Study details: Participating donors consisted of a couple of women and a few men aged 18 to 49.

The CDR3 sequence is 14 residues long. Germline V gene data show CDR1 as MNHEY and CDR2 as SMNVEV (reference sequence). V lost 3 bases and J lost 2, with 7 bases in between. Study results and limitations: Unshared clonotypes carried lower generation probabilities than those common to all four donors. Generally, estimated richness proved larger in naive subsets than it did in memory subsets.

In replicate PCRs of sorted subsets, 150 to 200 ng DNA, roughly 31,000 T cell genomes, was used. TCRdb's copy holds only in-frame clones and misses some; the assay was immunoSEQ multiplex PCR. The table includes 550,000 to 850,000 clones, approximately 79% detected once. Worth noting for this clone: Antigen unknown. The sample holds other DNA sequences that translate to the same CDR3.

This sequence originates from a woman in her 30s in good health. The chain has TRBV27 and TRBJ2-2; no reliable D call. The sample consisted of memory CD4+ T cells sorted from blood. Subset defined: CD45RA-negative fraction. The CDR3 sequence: CASSLWANTGELFF. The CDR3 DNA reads TGTGCCAGCAGTTTGTGGGCCAACACCGGGGAGCTGTTTTTT.